This record looks at one T cell receptor (beta chain) sequence and its context. This clone was detected once. Its antigen has not been determined. No qualities accompany the bases; no much larger clone lies one base away. Genomic DNA was extracted from sorted cells with the Quick-DNA Microprep Kit. Amplification of TCRbeta DNA was done with the immunoSEQ hsTCRbeta kit, following the protocol from the manufacturer. An Illumina MiSeq instrument was used to sequence the TCRbeta libraries. Concerning the study's data processing: Removing out-of-frame sequences left a few million distinct TCRbeta sequences, an average of around 70,000 per individual. Each individual was scored using the number of 150 to 200 previously reported CMV-associated TCRbeta sequences that the individual carried and the total number of productive distinct TCRbeta sequences. A beta-binomial model was reimplemented in Python, and random forests from scikit-learn, run with default parameters, were trained on data from the US cohort. Classifier performance on the Belgian cohort was summarized as median AUC with percentile confidence intervals calculated over 10,000 bootstrap iterations. Entries here come from immuneACCESS through TCRdb and include only in-frame sequences with V and J called. Some clones fail to appear in such tables; in the studies checked, an unresolved V gene covers under half of the shortfall, and the cause of the remainder is unknown. V and J calls and clone size are given by that table; D and trimming were obtained from the DNA. This sample comprises around 60,000 clones, 75% to 85% of them detected only once. The ten largest clones take up about 0.8% of the sample.

The record originates from a study of memory CD4+ T cells and cytomegalovirus serostatus (dated by TCRdb to between 2017 and 2020). Background on the whole study: The cohort included some 35 healthy adults from Belgium, of whom 9 were CMV seropositive and 24 were CMV seronegative. To replicate a published TCR-based CMV serostatus classifier, the study sequenced CD4+ memory TCRbeta repertoires from a Belgian cohort whose cytomegalovirus serostatus was known. Points the paper makes about the study in general: Of around 160 previously reported CMV-associated TCRbeta sequences, about 62 appeared in the CD4+ memory repertoires, each in one to five individuals. On the Belgian cohort, the classifier built on the original framework reached a median bootstrapped AUC of roughly 0.94, with a 95% CI of 0.76-1.00. The results were interpreted as suggesting that the CMV-associated TCR signature is largely present in the CD4+ memory repertoire. CMV serostatus prediction reached a median bootstrapped AUC of about 0.95 with the original framework and about 0.91 with a US-trained random forest. Only CD4+CD45RO+ memory cells were sequenced, in contrast to the original study, in which naive and memory CD4+ and CD8+ populations were covered.

Sequences MDHEN (CDR1) and SYDVKM (CDR2) are obtained from the germline V gene. The CDR3 goes from the cysteine to the phenylalanine over 13 residues. Left in the record is the CDR3 DNA by itself, 39 bases read in frame from the first base. The V and J ends are trimmed by 4 bases and 6 bases, leaving 12 bases between them. Single viable CD3+CD4+CD8-CD45RO+ cells were sorted as memory CD4+ T cells on a FACSAria II. To determine CMV serostatus, a Roche Elecsys assay was used that detects serum IgG against CMV pp150, pp28, p38 and p52. After thawing, total CD4+ T cells were enriched by positive selection with CD4 magnetic microbeads. The samples came from a separate study whose specific focus was interrogating the CD4+ T cell memory repertoire. Following standard operating procedures, peripheral blood mononuclear cells were isolated and cryopreserved, while serum was kept at -80 degrees C. The staining relied on CD3-PerCP (BW264/56), CD4-APC (RPA-T4), CD45RO-PE (UCHT1) and CD8-Pacific Orange (3B5) antibodies, and Sytox blue was used to exclude non-viable cells.

The chain employs TRBV28 and TRBJ1-2; the D segment could be TRBD1, given 5 matching bases. Sequencing was done on a sample of memory CD4+ T cells from blood. This clonotype was obtained from an adult in good health and CMV-seronegative. Here is the DNA: TGTGCCAGCAGTTGGGAGACGGGGCATGGCTACACCTTC. Its product reads: CASSWETGHGYTF.